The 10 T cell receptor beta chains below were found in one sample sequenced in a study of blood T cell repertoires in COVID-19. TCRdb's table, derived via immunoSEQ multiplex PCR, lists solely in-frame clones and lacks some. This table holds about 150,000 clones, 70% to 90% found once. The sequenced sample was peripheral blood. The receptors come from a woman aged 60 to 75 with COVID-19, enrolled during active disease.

CDR3 DNA: TGTGCCAGCAGTCAACGGACAGGGACAACTGAAGCTTTCTTT. This gives the protein CASSQRTGTTEAFF. The gene calls are TRBV2 and TRBJ1-1; 8 bases are a match to TRBD1. J gave up 5 bases and V 5 bases, and 7 bases lay outside the gene matches. This CDR3 has 14 residues. Germline CDR1 and CDR2: SNHLY and FYNNEI.

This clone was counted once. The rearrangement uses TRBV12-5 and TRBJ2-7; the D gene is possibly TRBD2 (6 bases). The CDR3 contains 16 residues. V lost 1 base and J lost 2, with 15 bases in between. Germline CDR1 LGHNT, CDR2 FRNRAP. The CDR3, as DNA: TGTGCTAGTGGTTTGGGGGTTAGCGGTTCCACCTACGAGCAGTACTTC. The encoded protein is CASGLGVSGSTYEQYF.

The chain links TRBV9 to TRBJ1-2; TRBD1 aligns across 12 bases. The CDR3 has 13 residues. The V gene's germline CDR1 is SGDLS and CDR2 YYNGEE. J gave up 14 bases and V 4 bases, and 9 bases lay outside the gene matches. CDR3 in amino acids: CASSSGTGGLGTF. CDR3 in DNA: TGTGCCAGCAGCTCCGGGACAGGGGGCCTGGGGACCTTC.

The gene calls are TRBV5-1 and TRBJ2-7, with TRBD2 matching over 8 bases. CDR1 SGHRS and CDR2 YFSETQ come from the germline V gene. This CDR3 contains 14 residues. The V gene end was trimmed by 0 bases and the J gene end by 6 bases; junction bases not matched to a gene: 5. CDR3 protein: CASSLDGGAPEQYV. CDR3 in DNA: TGCGCCAGCAGCTTGGACGGGGGGGCTCCCGAGCAGTACGTC.

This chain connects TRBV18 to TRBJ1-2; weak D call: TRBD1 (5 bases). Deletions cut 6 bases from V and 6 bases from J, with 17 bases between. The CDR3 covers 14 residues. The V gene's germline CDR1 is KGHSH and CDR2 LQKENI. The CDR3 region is CASSRAAGPDGYTF. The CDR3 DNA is TGTGCCAGCTCTAGGGCAGCGGGGCCGGATGGCTACACCTTC.

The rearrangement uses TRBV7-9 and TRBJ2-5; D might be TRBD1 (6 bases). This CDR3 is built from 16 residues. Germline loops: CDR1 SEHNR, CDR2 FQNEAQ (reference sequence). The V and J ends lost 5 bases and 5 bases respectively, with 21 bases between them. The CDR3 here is CASSPITSGVGETQYF. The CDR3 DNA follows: TGTGCCAGCAGCCCGATCACTTCAGGGGTTGGTGAGACCCAGTACTTC.

As DNA, the CDR3 is TGTGCCAGCAGCACTTCCACGGGGGTAGGTGGCTACACCTTC. Encoded protein: CASSTSTGVGGYTF. The chain joins TRBV6-5 to TRBJ1-2; weak D call: TRBD1 (5 bases). Germline loops: CDR1 MNHEY, CDR2 SVGAGI. This CDR3 comprises 14 residues. Between the trimmed V and J ends, which lost 6 bases and 7 bases, there was a span of 18 bases.

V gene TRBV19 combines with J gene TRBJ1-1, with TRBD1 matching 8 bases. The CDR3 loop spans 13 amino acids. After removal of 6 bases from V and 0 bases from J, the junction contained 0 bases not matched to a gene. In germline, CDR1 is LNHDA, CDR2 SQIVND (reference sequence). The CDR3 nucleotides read TGTGCCAGTAGCAGGGGGCTGAACACTGAAGCTTTCTTT. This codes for CASSRGLNTEAFF.

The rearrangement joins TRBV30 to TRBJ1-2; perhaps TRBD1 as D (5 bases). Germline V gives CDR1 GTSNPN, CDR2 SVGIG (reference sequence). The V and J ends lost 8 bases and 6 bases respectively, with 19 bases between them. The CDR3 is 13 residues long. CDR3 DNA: TGTGCCGGCGAACCGGGACTCCGGAATGGCTACACCTTC. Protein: CAGEPGLRNGYTF. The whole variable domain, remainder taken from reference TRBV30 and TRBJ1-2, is SQTIHQWPATLVQPVGSPLSLECTVEGTSNPNLYWYRQAAGRGLQLLFYSVGIGQISSEVPQNLSASRPQDRQFILSSKKLLLSDSGFYLCAGEPGLRNGYTFGSGTRLTVV.

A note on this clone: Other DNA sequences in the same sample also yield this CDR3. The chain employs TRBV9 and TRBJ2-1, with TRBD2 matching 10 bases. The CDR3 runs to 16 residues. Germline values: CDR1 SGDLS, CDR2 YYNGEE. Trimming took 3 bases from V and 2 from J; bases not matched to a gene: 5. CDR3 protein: CASSALTSGAYNEQFF. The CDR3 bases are TGTGCCAGCAGCGCTCTTACTAGCGGGGCCTACAATGAGCAGTTCTTC.